The 9 T cell receptor beta chains below come from one sample, sequenced in a study of blood T cell repertoires in COVID-19. Sequencing was performed with immunoSEQ multiplex PCR; in TCRdb, only in-frame clones are kept and a portion is missing. The sample contains roughly 260,000 clones, 83% of which appear only once. Sample: PBMCs or T cells enriched from blood (not recorded which). The receptors were sampled from a woman aged 40-49 years who had been exposed to COVID-19.

This clone was counted a few times. The chain combines TRBV6-1 with TRBJ2-3; D perhaps matches TRBD1 (7 bases). The V gene's germline CDR1 is MNHNS and CDR2 SASEGT. The length of the CDR3 is 14 residues. V gave up 2 bases and J gave up 4 bases, with 10 bases separating them. CDR3 DNA sequence: TGTGCCAGCAGTGAACAGGGGGGCCCAGATACGCAGTATTTT. Amino acid sequence: CASSEQGGPDTQYF.

This clone was found many times. The rearrangement joins TRBV18 to TRBJ1-3; 11 nucleotides match TRBD1. There are 17 residues in the CDR3. Germline CDR1 reads KGHSH; CDR2 reads LQKENI. V shed 0 bases and J 2 bases; nucleotides not matched to a gene: 3. The CDR3 DNA is TGTGCCAGCTCACCACCTGGACAGGGGGCGCCTGGAAACACCATATATTTT. This sequence encodes CASSPPGQGAPGNTIYF.

The chain combines TRBV11-1 with TRBJ1-1; the match to TRBD1 covers 8 bases. This CDR3 comprises 15 residues. CDR1 is SGHAT, CDR2 FQDESV, per germline (reference sequence). Trimming at V came to 1 base and at J to 4 bases, leaving 5 bases not matched to a gene. The CDR3 spells CASSLDQGARTEAFF. The CDR3 DNA reads as TGTGCCAGCAGCTTAGATCAGGGGGCGCGCACTGAAGCTTTCTTT.

The gene calls are TRBV9 and TRBJ1-1, with TRBD1 identical over 9 bases. V lost 0 bases to trimming and J lost 5 bases; unmatched junction nucleotides: 11. CDR1 is SGDLS, CDR2 YYNGEE, per germline. This CDR3 is built from 17 residues. CDR3 coding DNA: TGTGCCAGCAGCGTAGGCGGGACAGGGTTTCAGATAACTGAAGCTTTCTTT. Translating it yields CASSVGGTGFQITEAFF.

The DNA of the CDR3 is TGTGCCAGTAGTATAGATAACAGGTACACAGATACGCAGTATTTT. Residues: CASSIDNRYTDTQYF. The chain carries TRBV19 and TRBJ2-3; the D gene is possibly TRBD1 (5 bases). The CDR3 contains 15 residues. The germline V gene has CDR1 LNHDA and CDR2 SQIVND (reference sequence). V was pared by 0 bases and J by 2 bases, with 9 bases between.

V and J are TRBV6-1 and TRBJ2-6; D might be TRBD2 (7 bases). Germline V gene data show CDR1 as MNHNS and CDR2 as SASEGT. Trimming pared 2 bases from V and 1 base from J, leaving 18 bases between. The CDR3 spans 19 residues. The CDR3 DNA reads TGTGCCAGCAGTGAATTTCGGGGGGCCTACACGTCTGGGGCCAACGTCCTGACTTTC. Translation gives CASSEFRGAYTSGANVLTF.

The rearrangement uses TRBV5-5 and TRBJ2-1, with no clear D. The CDR3 runs 13 residues. The germline CDR1 and CDR2 sequences are SGHKS and YYEKEE (reference sequence). V shed 2 bases and J shed 5 bases, with 8 bases lying between them. The CDR3 region has the DNA TGTGCCAGCAGCTTTCAGAAACACAATGAGCAGTTCTTC. As protein: CASSFQKHNEQFF.

The J gene is TRBJ1-2, the V gene TRBV27, with D perhaps TRBD1 (6 bases). This CDR3 spans 13 amino acids. The V gene's germline CDR1 is MNHEY and CDR2 SMNVEV (reference sequence). V was trimmed by 6 bases and J by 8 bases, leaving 16 bases between them. The CDR3 region is CASSAQGLGGYTF. CDR3 in DNA: TGTGCCAGCAGCGCACAGGGATTGGGAGGCTACACCTTC.

At least ten counts were recorded for this clone. The chain couples TRBV25-1 to TRBJ1-1, with D unresolved. V was cut by 5 bases and J by 3 bases, with 10 bases left in between. The CDR3 spans 13 residues. Germline CDR1 MGHDK, CDR2 SYGVNS. In DNA, the CDR3 is TGTGCCAGCAGTCGGGGTTTGGACACTGAAGCTTTCTTT. Protein: CASSRGLDTEAFF.